The following is a T cell receptor beta chain sequence with its context. Its target is unknown. The read falls 3 residues short of the CDR3 end, and the missing part is taken from the germline J gene. The data belong to a study of T cells in women clearing cervical HPV infection. Overall study: Controls gave blood once infection was undetectable; cases at lesion identification. Cases' blood sampling followed lesion detection by median around 160 days (90 to 200). Study observations and caveats: Controls had more TRBV6-7 (about 0.15%) than cases (approximately 0.11%).

The CDR3 contains 15 residues. V shed 3 bases and J shed 1 base, with 16 bases lying between them. Germline V gives CDR1 GTSNPN, CDR2 SVGIG (reference sequence). Each participant carried one incident cervical HPV16 infection only. The protocol was immunoSEQ multiplex PCR, while the TCRdb copy is restricted to in-frame clones and leaves out a portion. There are 40,000 to 45,000 clones in the sample, with roughly 1.2% held by the top ten. This rearrangement joins TRBV30 to TRBJ2-7; TRBD2 might be the D (7 bases). The clonotype was recovered from a woman between 18 and 75 years old with a cervical HPV16 infection that either progressed to CIN3+ or cleared (not recorded which). The sequenced material came from blood buffy coat. The chain's CDR3 is CAWSVGGALSYEQYF. The DNA read from the CDR3 is TGTGCCTGGAGCGTGGGGGGGGCCCTTTCCTACGAG. Filled out from reference TRBV30 and TRBJ2-7, the complete variable domain reads SQTIHQWPATLVQPVGSPLSLECTVEGTSNPNLYWYRQAAGRGLQLLFYSVGIGQISSEVPQNLSASRPQDRQFILSSKKLLLSDSGFYLCAWSVGGALSYEQYFGPGTRLTVT.